This entry lists 21 T cell receptor beta chains sequenced from one sample in a study of graft-versus-host responses after intestinal transplantation. Which antigens these TCRs recognize remains unknown. Profiling relied on immunoSEQ multiplex PCR, and the TCRdb table lists in-frame clones only, not all of them. The sample yields about 110,000 clones, roughly 89% seen once. The source was unstimulated CD4+ T cells sorted from spleen or lymph node cells, collected before transplant. These receptors were obtained from a human donor who was the organ donor for an intestinal transplant.

The chain carries TRBV20-1 and TRBJ1-5; D ambiguous. Looked up from germline, CDR1 is DFQATT and CDR2 is SNEGSKA (reference sequence). CDR3 length: 11 residues. The V gene lost 6 bases and the J gene lost 6 bases, with 9 bases spanning the gap. The CDR3 loop is CSAGRGQPQHF. The CDR3 bases are TGCAGTGCAGGGCGGGGTCAGCCCCAGCATTTT.

J is TRBJ2-5 and V is TRBV4-1, with a possible D match to TRBD2 (6 bases). Germline lookup yields CDR1 MGHRA and CDR2 YSYEKL. The CDR3 runs 15 residues. The V end was cut by 2 bases, the J end by 2 bases, with 12 bases between. CDR3 amino acids: CASSQRGLTQETQYF. In nucleotides, the CDR3 is TGCGCCAGCAGCCAAAGGGGACTCACACAAGAGACCCAGTACTTC.

The chain joins TRBV12-5 to TRBJ2-1; D could derive from TRBD1 or TRBD2 (6 bases each). V was shortened by 6 bases and J by 1 base, with 10 bases between the two germline ends. The length of the CDR3 is 14 residues. In germline, CDR1 is LGHNT, CDR2 FRNRAP. CDR3 region: CASGQGGSYNEQFF. DNA of the CDR3: TGTGCTAGTGGCCAAGGGGGGTCCTACAATGAGCAGTTCTTC.

This clone is a singleton in its sample. The V call is TRBV5-1, the J call TRBJ2-1; 9 bases match TRBD2. The CDR3 has 17 residues. CDR1 is SGHRS and CDR2 is YFSETQ in the germline V gene. Germline trimming cut 0 bases from V and 0 bases from J; bases unmatched to any gene: 4. The CDR3 sequence: CASSLEGSGSSYNEQFF. For the CDR3, the DNA is TGCGCCAGCAGCTTGGAGGGTAGCGGGAGCTCCTACAATGAGCAGTTCTTC.

The chain carries TRBV7-3 and TRBJ2-7; D unclear. CDR3 length equals 14 residues. Trimming shortened V by 5 bases and J by 6 bases, and 17 bases separated the two germline ends. The germline V gene encodes CDR1 SGHTA and CDR2 FQGTGA. In DNA, the CDR3 is TGTGCCAGCAGCCCGGGTGTAGTAGGAAGCGAGCAGTACTTC. As protein: CASSPGVVGSEQYF.

CDR3 DNA sequence: TGCGCCAGCAGTGAGGACGGGCTCCAGATCGGGCAGTACTTC. This gives the protein CASSEDGLQIGQYF. The chain couples TRBV10-1 to TRBJ2-7, with D uncertain. Per the germline V gene, CDR1 is WNHNN and CDR2 is SYGVQD (reference sequence). The V and J ends lost 2 bases and 9 bases respectively, with 17 bases between them. There are 14 residues in the CDR3.

J is TRBJ2-7 and V is TRBV11-2; D perhaps matches TRBD2 (5 bases). The CDR3 is 15 amino acids. Germline lookup yields CDR1 SGHAT and CDR2 FQNNGV. Trimming removed 3 bases from V and 2 bases from J, with 14 bases in between. The CDR3 coding sequence is TGTGCCAGCAGCTTCATCCGGGGTCTAACCTACGAGCAGTACTTC. It encodes CASSFIRGLTYEQYF. Combining the CDR3 with reference TRBV11-2 and TRBJ2-7 gives the whole variable domain EAGVAQSPRYKIIEKRQSVAFWCNPISGHATLYWYQQILGQGPKLLIQFQNNGVVDDSQLPKDRFSAERLKGVDSTLKIQPAKLEDSAVYLCASSFIRGLTYEQYFGPGTRLTVT.

The rearrangement joins TRBV9 to TRBJ2-3; 8 bases are a match to TRBD2. Germline loops: CDR1 SGDLS, CDR2 YYNGEE. There are 15 residues in the CDR3. V dropped 4 bases and J dropped 1; count of bases not matched to a gene: 5. DNA for the CDR3: TGTGCCAGCAGCACCACGGGGGGGCGCACAGATACGCAGTATTTT. Protein sequence: CASSTTGGRTDTQYF.

The J gene is TRBJ2-7, the V gene TRBV6-4; D may be TRBD1 (7 bases). Germline V gene data show CDR1 as MRHNA and CDR2 as SNTAGT. This CDR3 is built from 15 residues. V lost 6 bases, J lost 3 bases, and 18 bases lay in between. This CDR3 reads CASRTDRAGGYEQYF. CDR3 in DNA: TGTGCCAGCAGAACCGACAGGGCCGGGGGCTACGAGCAGTACTTC.

The CDR3, as DNA: TGTGCCAGCAGCCTTCACTACGAGCAGTACTTC. It encodes CASSLHYEQYF. The chain couples TRBV11-2 to TRBJ2-7; unclear D gene. Germline V lookup: CDR1 SGHAT, CDR2 FQNNGV. V was clipped by 5 bases and J by 3 bases, with 5 bases between them. This CDR3 comprises 11 residues.

The chain employs TRBV4-2 and TRBJ1-4, with D unresolved. V was pared by 1 base and J by 3 bases, with 6 bases between. Germline values: CDR1 LGHNA, CDR2 YNFKEQ. The CDR3 is made up of 14 amino acids. Written as DNA, the CDR3 is TGTGCCAGCAGCCAAGTCCAGGCTAATGAAAAACTGTTTTTT. Its protein product is CASSQVQANEKLFF.

V and J are TRBV27 and TRBJ2-7; 13 nucleotides match TRBD2. The CDR3 covers 18 residues. The V gene's germline CDR1 is MNHEY and CDR2 SMNVEV (reference sequence). After removal of 2 bases from V and 3 bases from J, the junction contained 10 bases not matched to a gene. CDR3 in amino acids: CASSLRTSGSISNYEQYF. In DNA form, the CDR3 reads TGTGCCAGCAGTTTAAGGACTAGCGGGAGCATCTCGAACTACGAGCAGTACTTC.

V usage is TRBV27 and J usage is TRBJ1-2, with 10 positions matching TRBD1. V dropped 4 bases and J dropped 4; count of bases not matched to a gene: 3. Per germline, CDR1 MNHEY and CDR2 SMNVEV (reference sequence). The length of the CDR3 is 14 residues. In DNA, the CDR3 is TGTGCCAGCAGTTCCCGGGACAGGGGCTATGGCTACACCTTC. It codes for CASSSRDRGYGYTF.

This clone was recorded a few times. This chain links TRBV13 with TRBJ2-2; a weak D match, TRBD1 (6 bases). Trimming took off 6 bases at V and 7 bases at J, with 18 bases between the two ends. Germline CDR1 PRHDT, CDR2 FYEKMQ (reference sequence). This CDR3 has 15 amino acids. In DNA form, the CDR3 reads TGTGCCAGCAGTTACACCCAGGGGTCTGACGGGGAGCTGTTTTTT. Encoded protein: CASSYTQGSDGELFF.

As concerns this clone: Other DNA sequences in the same sample also yield this CDR3. The gene calls are TRBV4-2 and TRBJ1-2, with TRBD1 matching over 11 bases. The CDR3 loop spans 17 amino acids. J lost 0 bases, V lost 4 bases, and 7 bases had no gene match. CDR1 is LGHNA and CDR2 is YNFKEQ in the germline V gene. CDR3 amino acids: CASSPRTGGTPNYGYTF. As DNA, the CDR3 is TGTGCCAGCAGCCCAAGGACAGGGGGCACTCCTAACTATGGCTACACCTTC.

This chain uses TRBV5-1 with TRBJ1-6; no clear D gene. Trimming left V 0 bases short and J 13 bases short, with 14 bases between. Germline V gene sequence: CDR1 SGHRS, CDR2 YFSETQ. The CDR3 covers 14 residues. Written as DNA, the CDR3 is TGCGCCAGCAGCTTGGAACAGCCCCCCTCGCCCCTCCACTTT. This encodes CASSLEQPPSPLHF.

This chain links TRBV2 with TRBJ1-3, with 10 bases matching TRBD1. The V segment lost 4 bases and the J segment 7 bases; nucleotides outside the gene matches: 1. CDR3 length: 13 residues. CDR1 and CDR2 from the germline V gene are SNHLY and FYNNEI. The CDR3 sequence: CASSGQGANTIYF. The CDR3 DNA reads TGTGCCAGCAGTGGACAGGGGGCGAACACCATATATTTT. Together with reference TRBV2 and TRBJ1-3, the CDR3 gives the full variable domain: EPEVTQTPSHQVTQMGQEVILRCVPISNHLYFYWYRQILGQKVEFLVSFYNNEISEKSEIFDDQFSVERPDGSNFTLKIRSTKLEDSAMYFCASSGQGANTIYFGEGSWLTVV.

Remarks on this clone: Germline and junction disagree at one end, which may indicate a read error. This chain links TRBV6-1 with TRBJ2-6; no clear D. Germline CDR1 MNHNS, CDR2 SASEGT. CDR3 length: 16 residues. The CDR3, as DNA: TGTGCCAGCAGAGAAGACTTGAGCTCTGGGGCCAACGTCCTGACTTTC. This sequence encodes CASREDLSSGANVLTF.

A single count supports this clone. The chain has TRBV4-1 and TRBJ2-5; D might be TRBD1 (5 bases). In germline, CDR1 is MGHRA, CDR2 YSYEKL. Trimming left V 0 bases short and J 1 base short, with 9 bases between. The CDR3 is made up of 15 amino acids. CDR3 sequence: CASSQDRALQETQYF. For the CDR3, the DNA is TGCGCCAGCAGCCAAGACAGGGCCCTCCAAGAGACCCAGTACTTC.

The DNA for the CDR3 is TGTGCCAGCAGCTTAGGGACAACCACCAAAAACATTCAGTACTTC. Encoded protein: CASSLGTTTKNIQYF. The chain couples TRBV7-2 to TRBJ2-4; D is perhaps TRBD1 (5 bases). The V gene lost 1 base and the J gene lost 2 bases, with 9 bases spanning the gap. This CDR3 has 15 residues. The germline V gene encodes CDR1 SGHTA and CDR2 FQGNSA.

This clone came up a few times. The CDR3 loop is CASSKNGQGLNYGYTF. In nucleotides, the CDR3 is TGTGCCAGCAGTAAAAATGGACAGGGGCTCAACTATGGCTACACCTTC. V usage is TRBV2 and J usage is TRBJ1-2; TRBD1 matches 9 bases. This CDR3 has 16 amino acids. Trimming at V came to 5 bases and at J to 2 bases, leaving 9 bases not matched to a gene. Germline CDR1 is SNHLY and CDR2 is FYNNEI.